The rows below give T cell receptor beta chains drawn from one sample of a study of shared clonotypes between healthy human individuals. TCRdb keeps only in-frame clones here, not all; method: immunoSEQ multiplex PCR. The table lists about 320,000 clones, around nine tenths of them singletons, with about a sixth in the top ten. The sample was memory CD8+ T cells sorted from blood. These receptors were obtained from a young man in good health. The CDR3 runs from the conserved cysteine through the conserved F or W. The order of the fields is V gene, CDR3 length, CDR3 protein.

TRBV5-6 | 13 | CASSLWFQETQYF
TRBV28 | 19 | CASSQILYNLQGGTDTQYF
TRBV7-6 | 18 | CASSLHQGAFSWDYGYTF
TRBV29-1 | 13 | CSVESGGGYEQYF
TRBV7-2 | 12 | CASSLAENEQFF
TRBV7-9 | 16 | CASSGTGTSSADTQYF
TRBV2 | 20 | CASSDILGLAGEVSYNEQFF
TRBV27 | 13 | CASSYSDTYEQYF
TRBV7-9 | 18 | CASSSPGQGGVLAGELFF
TRBV7-9 | 13 | CASSLGGNEKLFF
TRBV12-5 | 15 | CASGLVDRGNTEAFF
TRBV13 | 14 | CASSLGLAEDEQFF
TRBV6-1 | 12 | CASLEGRLGQYF
TRBV18 | 13 | CASSRVGGDEQFF
TRBV11-2 | 12 | CASSITGYEQYF
TRBV4-3 | 13 | CASSQLTRDEQFF
TRBV7-8 | 14 | CASSLEVRDLGYTF
TRBV6-5 | 10 | CASGNAKAFF
TRBV4-1 | 13 | CASSSAGSNEQFF
TRBV11-2 | 15 | CASSLGSNELYGYTF
TRBV6-5 | 15 | CASSYFEGHSHGYTF
TRBV29-1 | 15 | CSVEKWSDSTDTQYF
TRBV27 | 19 | CASSRLAGPGLWNTGELFF
TRBV27 | 15 | CASSRDGADTGELFF
TRBV30 | 12 | CAWSGVGTEAFF
TRBV29-1 | 12 | CSVETAPYEQYF
TRBV20-1 | 10 | CSARGVSRFF